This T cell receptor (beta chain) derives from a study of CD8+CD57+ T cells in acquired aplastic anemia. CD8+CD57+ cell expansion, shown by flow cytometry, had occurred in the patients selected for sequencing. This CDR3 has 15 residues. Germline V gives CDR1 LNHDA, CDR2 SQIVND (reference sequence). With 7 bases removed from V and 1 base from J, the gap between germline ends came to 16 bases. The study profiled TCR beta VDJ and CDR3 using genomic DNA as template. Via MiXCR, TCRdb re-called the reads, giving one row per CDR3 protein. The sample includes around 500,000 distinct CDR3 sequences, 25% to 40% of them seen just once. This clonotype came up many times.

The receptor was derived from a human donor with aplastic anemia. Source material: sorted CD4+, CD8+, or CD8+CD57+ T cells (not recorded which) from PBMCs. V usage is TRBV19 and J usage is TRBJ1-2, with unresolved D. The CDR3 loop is CASTNDGRINYGYTF. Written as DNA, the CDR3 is TGTGCCAGTACCAATGACGGCCGGATTAACTATGGCTACACCTTC. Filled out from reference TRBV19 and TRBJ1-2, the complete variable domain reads DGGITQSPKYLFRKEGQNVTLSCEQNLNHDAMYWYRQDPGQGLRLIYYSQIVNDFQKGDIAEGYSVSREKKESFPLTVTSAQKNPTAFYLCASTNDGRINYGYTFGSGTRLTVV.